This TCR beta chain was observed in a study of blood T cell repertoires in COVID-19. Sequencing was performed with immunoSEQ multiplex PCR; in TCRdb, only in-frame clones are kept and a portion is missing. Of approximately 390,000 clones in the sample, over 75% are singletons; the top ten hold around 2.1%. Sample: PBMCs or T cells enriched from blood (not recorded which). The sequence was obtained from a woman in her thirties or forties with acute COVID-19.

CDR3 protein: CASSYLGQGRDNNSPLHF. The CDR3 region has the DNA TGTGCCAGCAGTTACCTGGGACAGGGGCGAGATAATAATTCACCCCTCCACTTT. The rearrangement joins TRBV6-8 to TRBJ1-6; 10 nucleotides match TRBD1. Germline trimming cut 2 bases from V and 5 bases from J; bases unmatched to any gene: 9. CDR3 size: 18 residues. Germline lookup yields CDR1 MNHGY and CDR2 SAAAGT.